This TCR beta chain was observed in a study of CD8 T cells in ankylosing spondylitis (dated by TCRdb to the late 2010s). At the level of the whole study: T cell receptor beta repertoires were profiled in healthy donors and ankylosing spondylitis patients so that disease-linked TCR variants could be found. The whole study cohort included about a hundred healthy donors and around 24 ankylosing spondylitis patients. Peripheral blood samples were taken, and synovial fluid was additionally collected from ankylosing spondylitis patients. The study at large found these results: Some motif variants had previously been reported in the synovial fluid and blood of reactive arthritis patients, which suggests shared mechanisms of disease initiation. A CD8+ phenotype was shown by the disease-linked clones, which were found at relatively low frequencies in peripheral blood. A TCR beta motif of seven or eight highly homologous amino acid variants appeared characteristic of blood from ankylosing spondylitis patients. The disease-linked clones were reported as significantly enriched in matched synovial fluid samples from ankylosing spondylitis patients.

The instrument given in TCRdb is Illumina HiSeq 2500. Quantitative 5'-RACE with molecular barcodes was used to prepare TCR beta libraries. From the authors' description of their analysis: A new computational method based on a probabilistic model of VDJ rearrangement was used to identify disease-linked TCR variants. TCRdb reprocessing: public reads trimmed at Q25 with fastp, clones called with MiXCR, in-frame beta chains kept. Each entry is one CDR3 protein sequence, shown with its most common DNA and genes. The V and J calls come from TCRdb's annotation, not from the publication. The sample table shows about 210,000 distinct CDR3 sequences, and 7.3% are seen once. The ten top clones hold about 14% of the sample. According to the germline V gene (reference sequence), CDR1 reads LGHDT and CDR2 reads YNNKEL. From its cysteine to its phenylalanine, the CDR3 spans 15 amino acids. Only the CDR3 part of the read is kept: 45 bases, read in frame from the first base. Deletion took 1 base off V and 2 bases off J, with a span of 12 bases between the germline ends.

This clonotype has ten or more counts. Which antigen it targets is not known. One base away there is no much larger clone; base qualities are not given. The chain uses TRBV3-1 and TRBJ2-7, with a weak D call of TRBD2 (6 bases match). The source is a male donor with ankylosing spondylitis. Sequenced material: blood, either unsorted or a sorted T cell fraction (not recorded which). The CDR3 region has the sequence CASSQGGLNPYEQYF. The nucleotide sequence is given as TGTGCCAGCAGCCAAGGGGGACTCAACCCCTACGAGCAGTACTTC.